The clone carrying this TCR beta chain is a singleton in its sample. This sample stems from a study of blood T cell repertoires in COVID-19. Study in general: In each case, the material was cDNA or gDNA derived from T cells, B-cell-depleted T cells, or PBMCs.

CDR3 length: 14 amino acids. The germline V gene has CDR1 SGHAT and CDR2 FQNNGV. V shed 4 bases and J shed 5 bases, with 14 bases lying between them. Some clones are missing from TCRdb's copy, which holds only in-frame ones; the method was immunoSEQ multiplex PCR. Of about 260,000 clones in the sample, about nine tenths are singletons; the top ten hold 3% to 4%. The TCR sequence derives from a woman aged 40 to 50 with acute or convalescent COVID-19. Sequences were obtained from peripheral blood. V gene TRBV11-2 combines with J gene TRBJ1-2; tentative D call: TRBD1 (5 bases). The CDR3 DNA sequence: TGTGCCAGCAGCTCGGGGGGGACCCTGTATGGCTACACCTTC. Residues: CASSSGGTLYGYTF.